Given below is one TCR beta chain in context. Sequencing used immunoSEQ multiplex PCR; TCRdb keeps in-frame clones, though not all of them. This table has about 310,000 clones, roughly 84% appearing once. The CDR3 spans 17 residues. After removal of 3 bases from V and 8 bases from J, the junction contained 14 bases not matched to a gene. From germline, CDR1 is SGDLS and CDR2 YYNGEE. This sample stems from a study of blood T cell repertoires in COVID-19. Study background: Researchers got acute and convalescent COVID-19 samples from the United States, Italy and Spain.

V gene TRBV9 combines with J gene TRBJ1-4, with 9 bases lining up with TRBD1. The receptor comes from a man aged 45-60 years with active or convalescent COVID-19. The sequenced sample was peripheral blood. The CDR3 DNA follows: TGTGCCAGCAGCGCCCAGAGGGGGGGGACAGGGAACGAAAAACTGTTTTTT. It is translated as CASSAQRGGTGNEKLFF.